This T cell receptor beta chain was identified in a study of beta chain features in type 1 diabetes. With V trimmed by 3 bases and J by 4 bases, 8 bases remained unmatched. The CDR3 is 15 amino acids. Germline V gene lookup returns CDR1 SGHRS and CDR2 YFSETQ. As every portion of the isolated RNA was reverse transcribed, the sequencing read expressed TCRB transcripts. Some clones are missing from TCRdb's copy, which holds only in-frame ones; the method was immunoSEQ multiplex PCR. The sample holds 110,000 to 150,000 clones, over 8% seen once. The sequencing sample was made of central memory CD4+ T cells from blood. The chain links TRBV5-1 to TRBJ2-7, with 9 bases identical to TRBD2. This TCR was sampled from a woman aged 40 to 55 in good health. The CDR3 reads CASSWMTSGRYEQYF. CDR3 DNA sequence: TGCGCCAGCAGCTGGATGACTAGCGGCCGATACGAGCAGTACTTC.